The clone carrying this T cell receptor (beta chain) appeared many times. This sample was taken from a study of regulatory T cells in long-lasting Graves disease. CDR3 size: 16 residues. Trimming removed 4 bases at V and 1 base at J, with 16 bases between. Germline loops: CDR1 MDHEN, CDR2 SYDVKM. Arm-PCR of CDR3 regions with iRepertoire HTBI primers generated TCR beta libraries. TCRdb passed the multiplex PCR reads through MiXCR, listing each CDR3 protein once. Of over 650,000 distinct CDR3 sequences listed, approximately 31% are singletons. The time point denotes: persistent/refractory GD, antithyroid drugs over 5 years with positive TRAb. Scientists built the TCR library using RNA that was extracted from PBMCs.

Sequenced here: peripheral blood mononuclear cells (PBMCs), sampled when the disease was refractory, from a patient treated with antithyroid drugs. V and J are TRBV28 and TRBJ1-1; D not resolved. The sequence was collected from a female donor with Graves disease. CDR3 protein: CASSYQGRGSNTEAFF. In nucleotides, the CDR3 is TGTGCCAGCAGTTATCAAGGCCGGGGATCGAACACTGAAGCTTTCTTT. Full variable domain (missing parts from reference TRBV28 and TRBJ1-1): DVKVTQSSRYLVKRTGEKVFLECVQDMDHENMFWYRQDPGLGLRLIYFSYDVKMKEKGDIPEGYSVSREKKERFSLILESASTNQTSMYLCASSYQGRGSNTEAFFGQGTRLTVV.